This T cell receptor (beta chain) was profiled in a study of STAT5B mutations in CD4+ large granular lymphocyte leukemia. About the study: When available, cryopreserved cells underwent CD8+ depletion before CD4+ selection.

The CDR3 sequence is 15 residues long. Germline loops: CDR1 SGHVS, CDR2 FQNEAQ. J was trimmed by 6 bases and V by 0 bases; bases with no gene match: 5. Points on this clone: Its antigen is unidentified.

Depending on availability, patient cells were bead-separated fractions or unselected PBMC. Profiled with immunoSEQ multiplex PCR; TCRdb holds only in-frame clones, not every one. The sample contains under 2,500 clones, roughly 91% of which appear only once. Study-wide results and caveats: Patient CD4-sorted repertoires stayed more clonal than healthy ones after leukemic-clone removal. TRBV06-family usage was enriched in top patient clones (8/27) versus controls (2/35).

This receptor was taken from a woman aged 70-85 years with CD4+ T-cell large granular lymphocyte leukemia. This chain joins TRBV7-8 and TRBJ2-7; 10 bases fit TRBD2. Specimen: PBMCs. The CDR3 sequence: CASSLASSGGSEQYF. CDR3 DNA: TGTGCCAGCAGCTTAGCGTCTAGCGGGGGTTCCGAGCAGTACTTC.